These T cell receptor beta chains were read from a single sample in a study of blood T cell repertoires in COVID-19. Sequencing used immunoSEQ multiplex PCR; TCRdb keeps in-frame clones, though not all of them. The table lists approximately 50,000 clones, 65% to 80% of them singletons. The sequenced sample consisted of peripheral blood. These receptors came from a man aged 65 to 85 with acute or convalescent COVID-19. Both conserved end residues are part of each CDR3. The D gene is left open where the match is weak. Where a row states a size, it is once, few, many or the class of an expanded clone; other rows omit it.

D	V	size	J	DNA	CDR3
NA	TRBV7-8	NA	TRBJ2-6	TGTGCCAGCAGCTTACCCCCTGAGGCCCTGAGCTCTGGGGCCAACGTCCTGACTTTC	CASSLPPEALSSGANVLTF
NA	TRBV27	NA	TRBJ1-4	TGTGCCAGCACGTCCGGGGGGGCGGATAATGAAAAACTGTTTTTT	CASTSGGADNEKLFF
NA	TRBV5-1	NA	TRBJ1-3	TGCGCCAGCAGGGAAACCCAAATCGCAGGGGGAAACACCATATATTTT	CASRETQIAGGNTIYF
TRBD2	TRBV7-3	NA	TRBJ2-1	TGTGCCAGCAGCCGAGCGGGGCTTGCTAGGAATGAGCAGTTCTTC	CASSRAGLARNEQFF
TRBD2	TRBV30	NA	TRBJ2-5	TGTGCCTGGAGGACTAGCGGGAGAAGAGAGACCCAGTACTTC	CAWRTSGRRETQYF
TRBD1	TRBV28	once	TRBJ2-2	TGTGCCAGCAGCCCAGACAGGGCGATGACCGGGGAGCTGTTTTTT	CASSPDRAMTGELFF
NA	TRBV11-2	NA	TRBJ2-7	TGTGCCAGCAGCTTAGGGGCAGGGCCCCAGGGGCAGTACTTC	CASSLGAGPQGQYF
NA	TRBV5-5	NA	TRBJ2-7	TGTGCCAGCAGTCCAGGGCCGAGCTCCTACGAGCAGTACTTC	CASSPGPSSYEQYF
TRBD1	TRBV11-3	NA	TRBJ1-4	TGTGCCAGCAGCCGGGGACAGACAACTAATGAAAAACTGTTTTTT	CASSRGQTTNEKLFF
NA	TRBV29-1	NA	TRBJ2-7	TGCAGCGGTTACGGGGAGAGCTCCTACGAGCAGTACTTC	CSGYGESSYEQYF
NA	TRBV30	NA	TRBJ1-1	TGTGCCTGGAGTGTAGGCGGGAACACTGAAGCTTTCTTT	CAWSVGGNTEAFF
TRBD1	TRBV5-1	NA	TRBJ2-1	TGCGCCAGCAGGGGAGGACAGGGGTCCTACAATGAGCAGTTCTTC	CASRGGQGSYNEQFF
NA	TRBV6-4	NA	TRBJ1-1	TGTGCCAGCAGTTTCTTAGTCGGAGGGGAAGGGACTGAAGCTTTCTTT	CASSFLVGGEGTEAFF